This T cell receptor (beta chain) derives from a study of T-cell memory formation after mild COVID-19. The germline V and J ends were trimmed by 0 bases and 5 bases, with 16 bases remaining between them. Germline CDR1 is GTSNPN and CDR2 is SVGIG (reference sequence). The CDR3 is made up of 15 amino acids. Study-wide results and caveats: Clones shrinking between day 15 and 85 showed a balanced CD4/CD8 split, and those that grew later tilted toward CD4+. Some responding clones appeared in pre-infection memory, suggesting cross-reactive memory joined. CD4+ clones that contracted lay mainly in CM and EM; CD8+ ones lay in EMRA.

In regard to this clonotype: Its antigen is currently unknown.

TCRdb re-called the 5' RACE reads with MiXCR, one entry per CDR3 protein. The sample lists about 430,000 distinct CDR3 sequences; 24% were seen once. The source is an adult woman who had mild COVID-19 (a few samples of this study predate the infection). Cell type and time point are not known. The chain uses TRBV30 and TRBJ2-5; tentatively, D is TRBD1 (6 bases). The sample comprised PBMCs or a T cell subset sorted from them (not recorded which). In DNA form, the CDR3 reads TGTGCCTGGAGTGTACTACAGGGCGAGGACGAGACCCAGTACTTC. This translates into CAWSVLQGEDETQYF.